This T cell receptor (beta chain) originates from a study of T-cell reconstitution after alpha-beta-depleted transplantation in children. Broader study findings: One year post-transplant, T-cell counts and diversity were largely derived from T cells produced anew.

A TCRbeta library incorporating unique molecular identifiers was prepared. TCRdb redid the calling of the PCR reads with MiXCR, one entry per CDR3 protein. The sample shows 350,000 to 500,000 distinct CDR3 sequences, 43% of them seen only once. Trimming left V 5 bases short and J 3 bases short, with 14 bases between. The CDR3 runs 16 residues. The germline gives CDR1 SGHAT, CDR2 FQNNGV. Notes on this clonotype: Its antigen is not identified.

The TCR comes from a girl aged 2-10 years with aplastic anemia, due to receive a stem cell transplant. The gene calls are TRBV11-2 and TRBJ2-6, with D possibly matching TRBD2 (5 bases). The sample here was PBMCs, taken before TCRalphabeta/CD19-depleted stem cell transplant. CDR3 bases: TGTGCCAGCAGCCCTAGTGGGAGCGGTGGGGCCAACGTCCTGACTTTC. Its translation is CASSPSGSGGANVLTF.